This T cell receptor beta chain was captured in a study of T cell repertoires in cytomegalovirus infection (dated by TCRdb to about 2019). Describing the broader study: Peptide stimulations targeted recently identified HLA-C-restricted CMV epitopes, whose presentation resists viral immunomodulation, together with well-studied HLA-B-restricted epitopes. Donor HLA type was relevant to the analysis, as public TCR beta signatures indicated carriage of CMV infection together with the matching HLA type. The research as a whole found: Cumulative frequency of public TCR beta family members discriminated carriers of CMV infection plus the relevant HLA type in this cohort and an independent 352-donor cohort. The ex vivo response was dominated by HLA-C-restricted CMV-specific TCR beta clonotypes, which also provided the single most frequent clonotype in two of eight donors.

What the treatment or condition label conveys for this sample: in vitro stimulation with specific CMV peptide epitopes to enrich CMV-specific T cells. V is shortened by 3 bases, J by 6 bases, and the region joining them spans 16 bases. The cysteine opens and the phenylalanine closes a CDR3 of 15 amino acids. Of all the DNA, just the CDR3 is kept, 45 bases in frame from base 1. Data came from an Illumina HiSeq 1500. TCRdb trimmed public reads at Q25 via fastp, called clones via MiXCR and kept in-frame beta chains. Each record represents a unique CDR3 protein, reported with the most common genes and DNA among its rows. Present in this sample are roughly 280,000 distinct CDR3 sequences, around 20% of which were seen just once. Roughly a fifth of the sample belongs to the ten largest clones. Comment on this clonotype: No cognate antigen has been identified for it. Base qualities are missing; no much larger clone stands one base away.

The sequence derives from a human donor in good health (CMV status not recorded). Some clones in this sample may be carry-over from other donors' samples. The rearranged segments are TRBV12-3 or TRBV12-4 and TRBJ2-3; TRBD2 might be the D gene, on 5 matching bases. The material sequenced was cultured PBMCs, taken from culture after CMV antigen stimulation. The CDR3 reads CASSFWGSASDTQYF. The DNA sequence is as follows: TGTGCCAGCAGTTTTTGGGGTAGCGCGTCGGATACGCAGTATTTT.